This T cell receptor beta chain is drawn from a study of long-term antiretroviral therapy in people with HIV (dated by TCRdb to between 2021 and 2022). Study-level background: The earliest samples were collected about a decade before the 2015 WHO recommendation for immediate ART, when ART was typically delayed until CD4 counts fell. A retrospective serial study tested whether changes in peripheral blood TRB repertoire composition and diversity were associated with ART initiation and durable HIV suppression. From 25 to 30 adults with confirmed HIV infection, the cohort provided under 250 cryopreserved PBMC samples, gathered serially across a mean of approximately six years (range 1-12). Among the 25 to 30 participants with HIV, about 11 were female. No cross-contamination during QIAcube processing turned up in test extractions that ran a monoclonal T-cell line alongside 25 to 35 polyclonal samples. Study-level results and caveats: Inferences about post-ART repertoire changes are limited because no data were available on ART adherence, viral resistance or therapy changes. ART initiation was associated with a significant increase in TRB diversity, but diversity stayed significantly below transplant donor controls even after long-term ART. CDR3 length ranges in HIV repertoires were narrower than in controls, and network structure suggested an antigen-experienced repertoire with only a slight naive shift after ART. The samples span the years 2004 to 2017, and the ART regimens used may be less effective than current regimens. Expanded TRB clones identified before ART initiation dominated the repertoire at all time points, although this dominance fluctuated and declined in many PLHIV after ART. Limited PBMC availability meant only the TCR beta chain was sequenced, without alpha chain pairing. Because pre-ART samples had limited cell numbers, profiling was done on unsorted PBMC rather than on sorted CD4+ and CD8+ T cells.

A remark on this clone: Its specific antigen is unknown. Base qualities were left out, and no much larger clone turns up one base away.

Sequencing of the TRB variable region was done with the immunoSEQ hsTCRB v3.0 assay at survey level resolution. The target sequencing depth for TRB was roughly 40,000-50,000 T-cell genomes per sample. Pooled TRB libraries were sequenced on an Illumina MiSeq with a v3 150-cycle kit. As for the authors' bioinformatics: Repertoire analysis was performed in R inside a reproducible Nextflow workflow that covered QC, data transformation and analysis. LymphoSeq2, an R package for exploring AIRR-Seq data, was used to implement the custom analyses. A handful of samples yielding fewer than 5000 total TRB sequences were excluded, leaving around 190 analyzed HIV repertoires. Among the 180 or so HIV repertoires that were kept, 59 were collected before ART initiation and about 130 were collected after ART initiation. Repertoires were downsampled to 5000 TRB nucleotide sequences, with summary statistics averaged over 100 downsampling iterations. Only TRB sequences with CDR3 regions of at least seven amino acids were retained for analysis. Diversity was assessed using a clonality score derived from Shannon entropy and using the Gini coefficient. In the repertoire networks, any two of the top 5000 CDR3 amino acid sequences were connected whenever the two sequences differed by an edit distance of one. For TRB CDR3 amino acid sequences, GLIPH2 was used to predict antigen specificity groups and MHC restriction. CDR3 amino acid sequences were matched against VDJdb and McPAS-TCR to flag known CMV, EBV, HIV or tissue antigen associations. Pre-ART, post-ART and control groups were compared with Wilcoxon signed-rank tests and Holm-Bonferroni correction. The table comes from immuneACCESS by way of TCRdb, which keeps in-frame sequences with V and J called. Part of the clones is missing from these tables; in studies checked, under half for an unresolved V gene and the rest for unknown reasons. The DNA was the basis for D and trimming; V, J and clone size are from that table. Across this sample there are 38,000 or so clones, with roughly 93% seen only once. 2% to 2.5% of the sample lies in the top ten.

Spanning cysteine to phenylalanine, the CDR3 consists of 14 amino acids. Here the CDR3 DNA is all that survives: 42 bases in frame from base 1. CDR1 GTSNPN and CDR2 SVGIG are derived from the germline V gene (reference sequence). Relative to germline, V is missing 2 bases and J is missing 5 bases, with 6 bases of the junction outside any gene match. Inclusion was restricted to participants for whom at least one PBMC sample before ART initiation and at least two post-ART samples were available. Treatment was received in the United States of America by all participants with HIV. Before DNA extraction, cryopreserved samples of roughly 1-11 million PBMC were thawed and then washed. At the time of the earliest PBMC sample for each participant with HIV, ages ranged from roughly 20 to 54 years. PBMC samples from each participant spanned 1-4 timepoints before ART initiation and 2-8 timepoints after ART initiation, with a median of 7 samples. For every participant, serial HIV viral load, CD4+ T-cell count, ART history and demographic data were obtained. A Qiagen kit on a QIAcube was used to extract genomic DNA from unsorted PBMC, with samples processed in batches of 12.

The TCR comes from a man aged 25-45 years with HIV. This chain joins TRBV30 to TRBJ2-5, with 9 junctional bases fitting TRBD1. The sample in question was unsorted PBMCs, obtained roughly 9.5 years after starting antiretroviral therapy. In nucleotide form, the sequence is TGTGCCTGGAGTTGGACAGGGGTCGGGGAGACCCAGTACTTC. This is translated as CAWSWTGVGETQYF. The CDR3, completed at both ends by the reference TRBV30 and TRBJ2-5 genes, gives the full variable domain SQTIHQWPATLVQPVGSPLSLECTVEGTSNPNLYWYRQAAGRGLQLLFYSVGIGQISSEVPQNLSASRPQDRQFILSSKKLLLSDSGFYLCAWSWTGVGETQYFGPGTRLLVL.